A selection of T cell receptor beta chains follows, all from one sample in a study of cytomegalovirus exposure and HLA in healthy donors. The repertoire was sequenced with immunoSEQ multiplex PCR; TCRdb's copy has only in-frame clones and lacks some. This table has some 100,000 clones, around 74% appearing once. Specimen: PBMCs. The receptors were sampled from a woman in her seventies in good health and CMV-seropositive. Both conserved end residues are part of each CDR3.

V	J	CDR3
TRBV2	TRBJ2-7	CASSDGAGVTYEQYF
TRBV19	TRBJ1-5	CASWIRGGNQPQHF
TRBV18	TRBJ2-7	CASSPGGDLQYF
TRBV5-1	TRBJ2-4	CASSLGQALNIQYF
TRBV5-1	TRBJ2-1	CASSLYRAGDSYNEQFF
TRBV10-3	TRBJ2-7	CAIRSDDRGSEQYF
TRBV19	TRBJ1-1	CASSWDPGRDTEAFF
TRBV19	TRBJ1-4	CASTGRRINEKLFF
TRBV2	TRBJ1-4	CASSEGQRLFF
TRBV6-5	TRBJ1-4	CASSYSWTDEKLFF
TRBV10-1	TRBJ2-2	CASNGGVTGELFF
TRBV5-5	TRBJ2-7	CATRVSGTYEQYF
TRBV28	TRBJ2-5	CASSFPVKRQTIKETQYF
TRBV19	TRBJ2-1	CASSISLAVNEQFF
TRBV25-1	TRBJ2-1	CASSELGGSSYNEQFF
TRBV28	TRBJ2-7	CASSQGLAGNEQYF
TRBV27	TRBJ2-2	CASSWLAANTGELFF
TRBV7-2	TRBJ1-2	CASSLMPQGPYGYTF
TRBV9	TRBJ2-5	CASSAPGTGGETQYF
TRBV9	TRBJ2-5	CASSPRTVQETQYF
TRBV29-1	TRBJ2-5	CSVEMDRGRSETQYF
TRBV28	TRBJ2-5	CASTWPGLGGETQYF
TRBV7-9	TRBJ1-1	CASSLARGGEAFF
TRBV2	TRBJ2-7	CASKVAGSSYEQYF
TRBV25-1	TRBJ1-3	CGTSGNTIYF
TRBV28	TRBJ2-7	CASKLQGIYEQYF
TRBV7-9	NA	CATDRSEGSYEQYF
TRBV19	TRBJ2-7	CASSPGTGFLSYEQYF
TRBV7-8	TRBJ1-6	CASSLEGTESSYNSPLHF
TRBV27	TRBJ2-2	CASRPLQGYGELFF
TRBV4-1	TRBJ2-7	CASSHTGGLYEQYF
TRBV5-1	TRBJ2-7	CASSPLPTSGSSYEQYF
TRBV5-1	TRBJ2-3	CASSPGQNTDTQYF
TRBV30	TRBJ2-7	CAWNGHGSGEQYF
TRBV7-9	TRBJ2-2	CASSRGVGELFF
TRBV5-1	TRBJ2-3	CASSLFGGPSTDTQYF
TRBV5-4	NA	CASSLAPSEAYEQYF
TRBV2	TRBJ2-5	CATALTGRGETQYF
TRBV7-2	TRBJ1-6	CASSLLANPPLHF
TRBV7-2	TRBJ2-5	CASSSGQGKTQYF
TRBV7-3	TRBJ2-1	CASSPLSGGAANEQFF
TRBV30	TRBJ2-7	CAWSVPGNYEQYF
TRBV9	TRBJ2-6	CASSPRDRAPGANVLTF
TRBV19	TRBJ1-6	CASRGDRDNSPLHF
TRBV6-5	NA	CASKRPGQTFYEQYF
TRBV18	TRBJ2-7	CASSPPSEREQYF
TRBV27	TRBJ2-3	CASSSPLRGDTQYF
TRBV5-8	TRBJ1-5	CASSLESGWSNQPQHF
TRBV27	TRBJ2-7	CASKTMGAGENEQYF
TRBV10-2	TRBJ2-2	CASRGAGIPGELFF
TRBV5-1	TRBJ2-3	CASSLVAGTDTQYF
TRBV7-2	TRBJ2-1	CASSALGSEQFF
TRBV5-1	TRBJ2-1	CASSLDPGNYNEQFF
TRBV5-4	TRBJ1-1	CASSRTSMNTEAFF
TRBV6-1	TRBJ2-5	CASSGPPGTSGETQYF
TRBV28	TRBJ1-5	CASSLGAGGGNQPQHF
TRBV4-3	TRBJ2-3	CASSQGTSYWGDTQYF